Listed below are T cell receptor beta chains from one sample, sequenced in a study of Ad26.COV2.S vaccination and SARS-CoV-2 variants. Assay used: immunoSEQ multiplex PCR; TCRdb lists only in-frame clones, some missing. The sample holds about 410,000 clones, about nine tenths seen once. This material consisted of peripheral blood, taken in a trial of Ad26.COV2.S vaccine versus placebo. The receptors shown here come from a person aged 18-60 years who received the Ad26.COV2.S COVID-19 vaccine or a placebo. Both conserved end residues are part of each CDR3. D genes are given only for firm matches. Only part of the rows carry a size: once, few, many, or a class if the clone is expanded.

v_gene	j_gene	d_gene	abundance	CDR3aa	CDR3nt
TRBV2	TRBJ2-7	TRBD2	NA	CASSDMKRGGLSSYEQYF	TGTGCCAGCAGTGATATGAAGCGGGGGGGCCTGAGCTCCTACGAGCAGTACTTC
TRBV5-5	TRBJ1-3	NA	NA	CASSLRSTGNTIYF	TGTGCCAGCAGCCTCAGGTCAACTGGAAACACCATATATTTT
TRBV11-2	TRBJ2-7	NA	NA	CASSLRDKVNEQYF	TGTGCCAGCAGCTTACGGGACAAAGTTAACGAGCAGTACTTC
TRBV6-2/TRBV6-3	TRBJ2-6	NA	NA	CASSYPSLPGVLISGANVLTF	TGTGCCAGCAGTTACCCCTCTCTCCCGGGGGTCTTGATCTCTGGGGCCAACGTCCTGACTTTC
TRBV7-7	TRBJ2-1	TRBD2	NA	CASSPDLAGEQFF	TGTGCTAGCAGTCCAGACCTAGCGGGAGAGCAGTTCTTC
TRBV2	TRBJ2-4	NA	NA	CASSRERGSNIQYF	TGTGCCAGCAGCAGGGAAAGAGGGAGCAACATTCAGTACTTC
TRBV5-4	TRBJ2-5	NA	NA	CASSPPTGTLETQYF	TGTGCCAGCAGTCCCCCGACAGGAACCCTAGAGACCCAGTACTTC
TRBV10-1	TRBJ2-7	NA	NA	CASTTGLQDEQYF	TGCGCCAGCACTACAGGGTTGCAAGACGAGCAGTACTTC
TRBV27	TRBJ2-1	NA	NA	CASSFGPSNEQFF	TGTGCCAGCAGTTTCGGACCAAGCAATGAGCAGTTCTTC
TRBV15	TRBJ1-2	NA	NA	CATSSRTGDYGYTF	TGTGCCACCAGCAGCAGGACCGGCGACTATGGCTACACCTTC
TRBV11-2	TRBJ1-5	NA	NA	CASSLDIYSNQPQHF	TGTGCCAGCAGCTTAGACATCTATAGCAATCAGCCCCAGCATTTT
TRBV5-5	TRBJ2-5	NA	NA	CASSLASQETQYF	TGTGCCAGCAGCTTAGCCTCCCAAGAGACCCAGTACTTC
TRBV6-2/TRBV6-3	TRBJ1-6	NA	once	CASSLLTVAYNSPLHF	TGTGCCAGCAGTCTACTCACGGTGGCTTATAATTCACCCCTCCACTTT
TRBV27	TRBJ1-5	NA	NA	CASSTGGRQPQHF	TGTGCCAGCAGCACGGGGGGGCGGCAGCCCCAGCATTTT
TRBV6-2/TRBV6-3	TRBJ1-5	NA	NA	CASSAPGDHQPQHF	TGTGCCAGCAGTGCCCCAGGGGATCATCAGCCCCAGCATTTT
TRBV10-1	TRBJ2-4	NA	NA	CASSEYPGGTNIQYF	TGCGCCAGCAGTGAGTACCCAGGAGGGACAAACATTCAGTACTTC
TRBV4-1	TRBJ2-3	NA	NA	CASSQIGTSTDTQYF	TGCGCCAGCAGCCAAATCGGTACTAGCACAGATACGCAGTATTTT
TRBV6-5	TRBJ1-1	NA	NA	CASSYAVITADTEAFF	TGTGCCAGCAGTTACGCGGTGATCACAGCCGACACTGAAGCTTTCTTT
TRBV6-1	TRBJ2-7	TRBD1	NA	CASSEAWGQRYEQYF	TGTGCCAGCAGTGAAGCGTGGGGACAGCGTTACGAGCAGTACTTC
TRBV3-1/TRBV3-2	TRBJ2-2	NA	NA	CASSHLRQTGNTGELFF	TGTGCCAGCAGCCACCTCCGACAGACAGGGAACACCGGGGAGCTGTTTTTT
TRBV9	TRBJ2-3	NA	NA	CASSVWGSLGNTQYF	TGTGCCAGCAGCGTATGGGGTTCCCTCGGGAATACGCAGTATTTT
TRBV7-6	TRBJ2-5	NA	NA	CASSLYNRETQYF	TGTGCCAGCAGCTTATATAATAGGGAGACCCAGTACTTC
TRBV6-5	TRBJ1-6	NA	NA	CASSYGTAGPPLHF	TGTGCCAGCAGTTATGGGACTGCGGGACCACCCCTCCACTTT
TRBV15	TRBJ2-3	NA	NA	CATSRVSTDTQYF	TGTGCCACCAGCAGAGTGAGCACAGATACGCAGTATTTT
TRBV4-1	TRBJ1-1	NA	NA	CASSQDSISEAFF	TGCGCCAGCAGCCAAGACAGTATCTCTGAAGCTTTCTTT
TRBV15	TRBJ1-1	NA	NA	CATSRAGYGTEAFF	TGTGCCACCAGCAGAGCAGGGTACGGCACTGAAGCTTTCTTT
TRBV3-1/TRBV3-2	TRBJ1-5	NA	NA	CASSQGDGEPQHF	TGTGCCAGCAGCCAAGGTGATGGTGAACCCCAGCATTTT
TRBV2	TRBJ1-1	TRBD1	NA	CASSQGRQGSLGAFF	TGTGCCAGCAGTCAGGGCAGACAGGGATCTTTAGGGGCTTTCTTT
TRBV3-1/TRBV3-2	TRBJ2-1	TRBD1	NA	CASRFGTGENEQFF	TGTGCCAGCAGGTTCGGGACAGGGGAGAATGAGCAGTTCTTC
TRBV2	TRBJ2-2	TRBD1	NA	CASTSLRGSGELFF	TGTGCCAGCACCTCCCTCAGGGGGTCCGGGGAGCTGTTTTTT
TRBV29-1	TRBJ2-3	NA	NA	CSGRRGTDTQYF	TGCAGCGGACGACGGGGGACAGATACGCAGTATTTT
TRBV4-2	TRBJ2-2	NA	NA	CASSQERGSTGELFF	TGTGCCAGCAGCCAAGAGAGGGGAAGTACCGGGGAGCTGTTTTTT
TRBV30	TRBJ2-1	TRBD2	once	CAWSWGGRSYNEQFF	TGTGCCTGGAGTTGGGGAGGGCGGTCCTACAATGAGCAGTTCTTC
TRBV5-1	TRBJ2-3	NA	NA	CASSLVQGTDTQYF	TGCGCCAGCAGCTTGGTTCAGGGGACAGATACGCAGTATTTT
TRBV2	TRBJ1-1	TRBD1	once	CASSLTGGNTEAFF	TGTGCCAGCAGTTTGACAGGGGGTAACACTGAAGCTTTCTTT
TRBV24-1	TRBJ2-3	NA	NA	CATSATTDTQYF	TGTGCCACCAGTGCCACCACAGATACGCAGTATTTT
TRBV4-1	TRBJ2-1	TRBD1	few	CASSQKDRGLVYNEQFF	TGCGCCAGCAGCCAAAAGGACAGGGGGCTAGTTTACAATGAGCAGTTCTTC
TRBV6-6	TRBJ2-2	TRBD2	NA	CASSPLASGPGELFF	TGTGCCAGCAGTCCCCTAGCTAGCGGGCCCGGGGAGCTGTTTTTT
TRBV4-1	TRBJ1-1	TRBD1	NA	CASSQRTGPNTEAFF	TGCGCCAGCAGCCAGCGGACAGGGCCGAACACTGAAGCTTTCTTT
TRBV5-1	TRBJ1-3	NA	NA	CASSPEGYGSGNTIYF	TGCGCCAGCAGCCCGGAGGGGTACGGCTCTGGAAACACCATATATTTT
TRBV5-1	TRBJ1-2	NA	NA	CASSPEYIAGYTF	TGCGCCAGCAGTCCCGAGTACATCGCAGGCTACACCTTC
TRBV3-1/TRBV3-2	TRBJ2-1	NA	NA	CASSQVQATYNEQFF	TGTGCCAGCAGCCAAGTCCAGGCCACCTACAATGAGCAGTTCTTC
TRBV9	TRBJ1-1	TRBD1	NA	CASSPWTGNAVTEAFF	TGTGCCAGCAGCCCTTGGACAGGGAACGCAGTGACTGAAGCTTTCTTT
TRBV25-1	TRBJ2-7	NA	NA	CASRSGPPSEQYF	TGTGCCAGCAGATCCGGGCCACCCTCCGAGCAGTACTTC
TRBV30	TRBJ2-5	NA	once	CAWSVRLQETQYF	TGTGCCTGGAGTGTAAGGCTTCAAGAGACCCAGTACTTC
TRBV5-1	TRBJ1-2	NA	NA	CASSSRVGFGYTF	TGCGCCAGCAGCTCCAGGGTCGGCTTTGGCTACACCTTC
TRBV5-1	TRBJ2-1	NA	NA	CASSLGGPNEQFF	TGCGCCAGCAGCTTGGGAGGCCCGAATGAGCAGTTCTTC
TRBV7-9	TRBJ1-2	NA	NA	CASSLGAGTPHGYTF	TGTGCCAGCAGCTTAGGGGCCGGGACCCCGCATGGCTACACCTTC
TRBV4-2	TRBJ2-2	TRBD1	NA	CASSQRDRNPNTGELFF	TGTGCCAGCAGCCAACGGGACAGAAACCCGAACACCGGGGAGCTGTTTTTT